Given below is one T cell receptor (beta chain) in context. The entry originates in a study of blood T cell repertoires in COVID-19. Study background: Nucleic acid was either cDNA or gDNA, and it came from T cells, B-cell-depleted T cells, or PBMCs.

Clones were sequenced by immunoSEQ multiplex PCR, and TCRdb holds only the in-frame ones, with some missing. The table has roughly 32,000 clones, about 86% seen once. The origin of this receptor is a woman older than 75 with active or convalescent COVID-19. Input material: peripheral blood.

The CDR3 DNA follows: TGTGCCAGCAGCTTAGCCCCTGGGGGCCGACGCCGGAACATTCAGTACTTC. Encoded protein: CASSLAPGGRRRNIQYF. The chain recombines TRBV11-3 with TRBJ2-4; TRBD1 might be the D (6 bases). Germline CDR1 and CDR2: SGHNT and YENEEA. CDR3 length: 17 residues. V lost 1 base and J 7 bases, leaving 20 bases between the germline ends.